This TCR beta chain was obtained from a study of control samples from healthy donors and cancer patients. Trimming left V 0 bases short and J 1 base short, with 15 bases between. This CDR3 spans 18 amino acids. The germline gives CDR1 ENHRY, CDR2 SYGVKD. The table came from immunoSEQ multiplex PCR; TCRdb's copy has only in-frame clones and leaves some out. The sample lists over 110,000 clones, 88% occurring once. This clone was detected once. This clonotype was obtained from a woman in her 30s in good health. The chain links TRBV10-3 to TRBJ2-2, with D perhaps matching TRBD1 (5 bases). Sequences were obtained from blood. The CDR3 bases are TGTGCCATCAGTGAGTCTCCCCAGTTAGGGGTGAACACCGGGGAGCTGTTTTTT. Translating it yields CAISESPQLGVNTGELFF.